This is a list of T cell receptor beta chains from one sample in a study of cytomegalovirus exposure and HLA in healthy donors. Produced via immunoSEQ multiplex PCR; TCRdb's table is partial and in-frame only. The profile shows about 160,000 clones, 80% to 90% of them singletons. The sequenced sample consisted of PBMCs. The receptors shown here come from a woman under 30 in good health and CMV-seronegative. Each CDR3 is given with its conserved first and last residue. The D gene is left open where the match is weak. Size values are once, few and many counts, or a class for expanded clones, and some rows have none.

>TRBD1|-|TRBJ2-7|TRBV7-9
TGTGCCAGCAGCCCCGGGACAGACCGAGCCGAGCAGTACTTC
CASSPGTDRAEQYF
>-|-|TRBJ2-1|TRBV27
TGTGCCAGCAGTTTAGGTACAGGGCGAGTTCGGTACAATGAGCAGTTCTTC
CASSLGTGRVRYNEQFF
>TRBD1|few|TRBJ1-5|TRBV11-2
TGTGCCAGCAGCATCGACAGGGGAGGCAATCAGCCCCAGCATTTT
CASSIDRGGNQPQHF
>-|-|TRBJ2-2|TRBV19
TGTGCCACCTCAGGGGAGCCAGGGGAGCTGTTTTTT
CATSGEPGELFF
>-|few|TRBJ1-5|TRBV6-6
TGTGCCAGCAACCTAATGGATCAGCCCCAGCATTTT
CASNLMDQPQHF
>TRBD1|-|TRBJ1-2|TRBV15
TGTGCCACCAGCAGAGAGGGACAGGGCCACTATGGCTACACCTTC
CATSREGQGHYGYTF
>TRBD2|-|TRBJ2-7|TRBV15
TGTGCCACCACAGCGACTAGCGGGACTGGGGAGCAGTACTTC
CATTATSGTGEQYF
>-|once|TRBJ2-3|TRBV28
TGTGCCAGCAGTTTACAAACTAGCACAGATACGCAGTATTTT
CASSLQTSTDTQYF
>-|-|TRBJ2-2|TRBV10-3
TGTGCCATCAGTGAACAACAGTTCGCGAACACCGGGGAGCTGTTTTTT
CAISEQQFANTGELFF
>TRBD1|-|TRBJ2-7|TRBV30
TGTGCCTGGAGTCAGGGGGCTTACGAGCAGTACTTC
CAWSQGAYEQYF
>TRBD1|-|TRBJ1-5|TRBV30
TGTGCCTGGAGTGTGGGACAGAGCAATCAGCCCCAGCATTTT
CAWSVGQSNQPQHF
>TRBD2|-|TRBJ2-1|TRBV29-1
TGCAGCGCCACTTGGGTCGGGGGGTCCAATGAGCAGTTCTTC
CSATWVGGSNEQFF
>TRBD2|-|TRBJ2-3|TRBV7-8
TGTGCCAGCAGTTCTCCGGGACTAGCGGGTTATACGCAGTATTTT
CASSSPGLAGYTQYF
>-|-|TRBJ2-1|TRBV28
TGTGCCAGCAGTCACCTTACAGGGGCGGGGGAGCAGTTCTTC
CASSHLTGAGEQFF
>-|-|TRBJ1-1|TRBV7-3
TGTGCCAGCTCTTCGGGTATGAACACTGAAGCTTTCTTT
CASSSGMNTEAFF
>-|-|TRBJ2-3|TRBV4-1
TGCGCCAGCAGCCAGGCCCCGTCCCGCAGCACAGATACGCAGTATTTT
CASSQAPSRSTDTQYF